This T cell receptor (beta chain) came from a study of cytomegalovirus exposure and HLA in healthy donors (dated by TCRdb to between 2016 and 2019). Study-level background: In an earlier analysis of roughly 590 of the donors, around 290 Gb of sequence data and roughly 100 million unique TCR beta sequences from roughly 180 million T cells were reported. An early release covering around 630 HLA-typed donors comprised approximately 300 gigabases of sequencing data and 85 million or so unique TCR sequences. Among the roughly 400 genotyped donors, 81% belonged to the genetic ancestry cluster associated with self-reported Caucasian donors. The study aimed to test whether signatures of past pathogen exposure could be identified by cataloging public T cell receptors. The study profiled the T cell repertoires of fewer than 850 subjects by immunosequencing and related them to cytomegalovirus serostatus. Besides the first cohort of under 700 subjects, a separate validation cohort made up of over 95 different subjects was used. The study combined high-throughput TCR immunosequencing, statistical association of individual TCRs with disease status, and machine learning to predict cytomegalovirus infection status. A later analysis re-analyzed previously published TCR beta repertoires from hundreds of donors and added high-resolution HLA genotyping to study TCR occurrence patterns. In the later analysis, no new phenotypic data were used to find candidate immune exposures; instead, reliance was placed on TCR beta sequences and their occurrence across donors. An earlier analysis of 450 to 750 of the donors used high-throughput TCR beta sequencing to judge whether each TCR beta V gene segment behaved as functional or pseudogenic. Donor age, sex, ethnicity and CMV serostatus were collected together with the repertoire data. Genome-wide SNP genotypes for about three fifths of the roughly 670 donors were used in a later genetic analysis, which treated that subset as a discovery cohort. Every discovery cohort repertoire had been produced on one sequencing platform. HLA typing included class I and class II loci at four-digit resolution. Typing coverage varied by locus: 629-630 donors for A, B, C, DRB1 and DQB1; roughly 510 for DQA1; 600 to 610 for DPA1; roughly 470 for DPB1. Roughly 5 DR-DQ haplotypes were handled as single units for association and clustering, since linkage in the cohort was strong. Among roughly 370 genotyped donors of the cohort, an average of around 240,000 unique TCR beta nucleotide sequences were sequenced per donor, approximately 20% of them non-productive.

The cohort consisted of 600 to 750 healthy bone marrow donors. All cohort members were sampled while nominally healthy, although unrecorded immune exposures were likely present. CMV serostatus was positive for 250 to 300 and negative for about half of the roughly 700 cohort members, and was not recorded for this donor. Every donor gave a peripheral blood sample, and the peripheral blood mononuclear cells from that sample were used for TCR beta sequencing. The Qiagen DNeasy Blood Extraction Kit was used to extract genomic DNA from the blood cell samples. What the research found in general, with its limitations: Linkage disequilibrium might explain the correlated functional status among segregating V segments, but an unknown experimental factor could not be excluded. Because HLA typing was missing for some donors at each locus, association tests included only the typed subset. According to a later analysis, parvovirus B19, influenza, CMV and Epstein-Barr virus appeared linked to several top co-occurrence clusters. In an earlier analysis of over 550 of the donors, most TCR beta V segments were observed in productive rearrangements about 87% or about 30% of the time, broadly matching IMGT annotations. The cohort was sequenced for TCR beta chains only, and without alpha or paired-chain data the features that could be detected were limited. The earlier analysis of almost 600 of the donors excluded around 17 rarely observed V segments, including chromosome 9 orphons, because counts were too low. The sequencing pipeline was judged likely to have produced a cluster of highly shared sequence variants as a technical artifact. The authors suggested that the approach could potentially be generalized to other disease states and immunological phenotypes. While some public TCRs were present in many individuals, most TCR sequences turned up only very rarely across donors. Sequencing depth was assumed to be roughly uniform across donors in the presence/absence analyses, though that assumption may not hold. In vitro tests confirmed that a few of the cytomegalovirus-associated TCR beta chains recognize cytomegalovirus antigens. A further reported finding was that TCR beta sequences accurately predicted the HLA-A and HLA-B alleles for most subjects in the first cohort. Because the 87-base-pair reads could not distinguish some IMGT-functional V segments, including TRBV6-2 and TRBV6-3, those segments were excluded. According to a later analysis, most CMV-associated TCR beta chains appeared to be HLA-restricted, and the HLA associations seemed to be driven largely by CMV exposure. The only immune exposure information available for the cohort was CMV serostatus. In a later genetic analysis, a missense DCLRE1C variant was associated with V-gene and J-gene trimming of TCR beta chains, and the association was replicated in an independent cohort. Assigning TCR associations to individual alleles was difficult when HLA alleles, especially DR and DQ, strongly co-occurred. According to a later genetic analysis, donors in an Asian-associated ancestry cluster had fewer N-insertions in productive TCRs than the approximately 710-donor mean. A later analysis associated about 18,000 TCR beta sequences with specific HLA alleles at a false discovery rate of 0.05. According to a later analysis, TCR association rates differed among HLA loci, with DRB1 alleles showing the most associated TCRs and HLA-C alleles showing the fewest. In the study, some 160 TCR beta chains were listed as associated with cytomegalovirus. In a later analysis, HLA-associated TCR beta chains showed more clonal expansion and lower generation probabilities than non-associated chains that were equally common. The classifier was reported to diagnose cytomegalovirus status with high specificity and sensitivity in both the original cohort and the validation cohort.

This clone was seen once. Its cognate antigen has yet to be identified. No base quality values were provided; no much bigger clone lies one nucleotide off. The junction shows trimming of 4 bases on V and 1 base on J, and the gene matches do not reach 14 bases of it. CDR1 and CDR2 are read off the germline V gene as KGHSH and LQKENI. From the cysteine up to the phenylalanine, the CDR3 has a length of 18 residues. The retained sequence is limited to the CDR3, 54 bases, with the frame set at the first base. The library was made by the immunoSEQ multiplex PCR assay. For the multiplex PCR, a mixture combining 60 forward primers for TCR Vbeta segments and 13 reverse primers for TCR Jbeta segments was used. Amplification of the CDR3 region of rearranged TCR beta genes was performed with a multiplex PCR assay on genomic DNA. The Illumina HiSeq System was used to sequence the amplified TCR beta libraries as 87-base-pair reads. As for the original processing: Across the 640 or so repertoires, a later analysis counted 80 million or so unique TCR beta chains, roughly 11 million of which were shared by at least two donors. To remove PCR and sequencing errors, raw reads were error-corrected and collapsed into unique sequences using a nearest-neighbor algorithm that merged closely related sequences. To assign V, D and J gene segments, CDR3 sequences were aligned to IMGT reference sequences. For a sequence to be retained, a match of at least six nucleotides to both a V gene segment and a J gene segment was required. A rearrangement counted as productive if the CDR3 had no stop codons and remained in frame with V and J, and every other rearrangement counted as non-productive. Following IMGT convention, CDR3 was defined as the stretch from the second conserved V-encoded cysteine to the conserved J-encoded phenylalanine. In an earlier analysis of just under 600 of the donors, sequences lacking an unambiguous match to a single V gene segment were excluded. In an earlier analysis of 587 of the donors, a V segment was called functional when productive rearrangements were above 56.7%, and segregating when the standard deviation between donors exceeded 5%. A statistical classification framework was built for diagnosing cytomegalovirus status from the catalog of TCR beta chain sequences. V and J gene assignment, in a later analysis, came from comparing TCR nucleotide sequences with IMGT/GENE-DB human TR gene sequences. The TCRdist pipeline was used in a later analysis to assign CDR3 sequences and most-parsimonious VDJ recombination scenarios. In a later analysis, every TCR beta chain was defined by the combination of its CDR3 amino acid sequence and its V-gene family, and reads without a unique V-gene family were dropped. A later analysis removed 550 to 650 highly shared, low-generation-probability nucleotide sequences to deal with suspected cross-contamination and a sequencing artifact. In a later analysis, a clonal expansion index was calculated for each public chain from normalized within-repertoire ranks of inferred template counts. In a later analysis, generation probabilities were computed using a VDJ recombination model fitted to out-of-frame rearrangements, and the results were checked against IGoR. A later analysis scored TCR-TCR, TCR-HLA and TCR-CMV co-occurrence with hypergeometric tests, applying a repertoire-size bias correction to TCR pairs. False discovery rates were estimated in a later analysis by permuting HLA or CMV assignments 20 times. In a later analysis, co-occurring TCRs were grouped using DBSCAN, with TCRdist sequence similarity added in when clustering inside HLA-allele-positive subsets. For co-occurrence clustering, repertoires with fewer than 30,000 or more than 120,000 public chains were excluded, along with five repertoires with anomalous nucleotide sharing. TCRdb took this table from immuneACCESS and kept in-frame rearrangements with V and J called. Such tables lack part of the clones; where checked against another copy, unresolved V genes explain under half of the gap, and the rest is unexplained. Clone size and the V and J calls come from that table; the DNA yielded D and trimming. The sample includes around 94,000 clones, with 81% observed a single time. The ten top clones hold 10% to 13% of the sample.

The V gene is TRBV18 and the J gene is TRBJ2-3; 7 of the junction bases match TRBD1. The TCR comes from a human donor in good health. Material: PBMCs. This receptor has the CDR3 CASSREGALVQGTDTQYF. The nucleotide sequence reads TGTGCCAGCTCACGAGAGGGGGCGTTGGTCCAAGGCACAGATACGCAGTATTTT.